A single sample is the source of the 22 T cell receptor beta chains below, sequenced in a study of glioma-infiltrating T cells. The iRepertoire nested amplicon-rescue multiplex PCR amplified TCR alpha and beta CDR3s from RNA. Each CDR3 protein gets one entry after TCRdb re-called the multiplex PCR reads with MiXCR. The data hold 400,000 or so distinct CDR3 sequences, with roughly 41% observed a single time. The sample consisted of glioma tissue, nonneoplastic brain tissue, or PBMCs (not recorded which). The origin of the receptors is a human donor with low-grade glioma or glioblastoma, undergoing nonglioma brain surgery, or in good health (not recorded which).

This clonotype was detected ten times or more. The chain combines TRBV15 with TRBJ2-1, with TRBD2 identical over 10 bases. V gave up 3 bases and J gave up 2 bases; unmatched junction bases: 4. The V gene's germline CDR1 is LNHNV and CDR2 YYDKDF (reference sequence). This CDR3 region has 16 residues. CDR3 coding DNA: TGTGCCACCAGCAGGGCCGGACTAGCGGCCTACAATGAGCAGTTCTTC. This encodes CATSRAGLAAYNEQFF.

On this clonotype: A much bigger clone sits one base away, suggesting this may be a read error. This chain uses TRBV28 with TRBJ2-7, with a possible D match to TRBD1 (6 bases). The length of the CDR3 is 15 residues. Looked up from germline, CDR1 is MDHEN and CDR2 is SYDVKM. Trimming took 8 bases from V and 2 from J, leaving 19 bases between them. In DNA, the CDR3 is TGTGCCAGCTTCCCAGGGGCGGCTCCAACCTACGAGCAGTACTTC. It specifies CASFPGAAPTYEQYF.

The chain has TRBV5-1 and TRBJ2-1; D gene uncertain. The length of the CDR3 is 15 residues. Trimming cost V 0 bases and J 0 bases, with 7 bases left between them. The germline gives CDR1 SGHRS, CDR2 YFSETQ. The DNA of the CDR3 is TGCGCCAGCAGCTTGGGCGAGATCTCCTACAATGAGCAGTTCTTC. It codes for CASSLGEISYNEQFF.

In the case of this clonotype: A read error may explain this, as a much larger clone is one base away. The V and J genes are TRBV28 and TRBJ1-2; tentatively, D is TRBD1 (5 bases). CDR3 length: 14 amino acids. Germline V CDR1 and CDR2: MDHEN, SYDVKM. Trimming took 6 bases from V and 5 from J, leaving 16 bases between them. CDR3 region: CASSKEGKDYGYTF. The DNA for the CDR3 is TGTGCCAGCAGCAAGGAGGGGAAGGATTATGGCTACACCTTC.

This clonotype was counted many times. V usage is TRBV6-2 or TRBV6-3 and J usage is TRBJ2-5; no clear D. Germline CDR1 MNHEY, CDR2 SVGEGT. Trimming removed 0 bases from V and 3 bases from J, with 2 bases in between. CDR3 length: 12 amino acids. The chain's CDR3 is CASSYSEETQYF. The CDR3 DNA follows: TGTGCCAGCAGTTACTCGGAAGAGACCCAGTACTTC.

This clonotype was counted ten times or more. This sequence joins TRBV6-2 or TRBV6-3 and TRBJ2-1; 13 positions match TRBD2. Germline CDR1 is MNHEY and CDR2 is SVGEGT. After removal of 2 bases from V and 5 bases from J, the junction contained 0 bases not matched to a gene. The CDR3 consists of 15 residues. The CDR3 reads CASSYGTSGNNEQFF. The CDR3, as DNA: TGTGCCAGCAGTTACGGGACTAGCGGGAACAATGAGCAGTTCTTC.

CDR3 amino acids: CASSFDRGSYNEQFF. For the CDR3, the DNA is TGTGCCAGCAGCTTTGACAGGGGCTCCTACAATGAGCAGTTCTTC. The rearrangement links TRBV7-2 to TRBJ2-1; TRBD1 matches at 8 bases. The trim removed 3 bases at V and 0 bases at J, leaving 1 base unmatched. The CDR3 spans 15 residues. Germline CDR1 is SGHTA and CDR2 is FQGNSA. Full variable domain (rest looked up from reference TRBV7-2 and TRBJ2-1): GAGVSQSPSNKVTEKGKDVELRCDPISGHTALYWYRQSLGQGLEFLIYFQGNSAPDKSGLPSDRFSAERTGGSVSTLTIQRTQQEDSAVYLCASSFDRGSYNEQFFGPGTRLTVL.

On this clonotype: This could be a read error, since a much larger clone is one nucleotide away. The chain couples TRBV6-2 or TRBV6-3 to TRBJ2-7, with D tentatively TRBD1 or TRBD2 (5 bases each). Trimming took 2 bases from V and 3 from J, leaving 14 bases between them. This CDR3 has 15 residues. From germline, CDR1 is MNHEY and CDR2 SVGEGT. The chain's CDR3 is CASSYGGPASYEQYF. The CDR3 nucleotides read TGTGCCAGCAGTTACGGGGGACCAGCGAGCTACGAGCAGTACTTC.

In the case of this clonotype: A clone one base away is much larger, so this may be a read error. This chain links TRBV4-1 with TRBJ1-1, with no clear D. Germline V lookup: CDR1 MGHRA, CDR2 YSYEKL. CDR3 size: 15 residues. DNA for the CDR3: TGCGCCAGCAGCCAAGAAACTATAGGACCCACTGTAGCTTTCTTT. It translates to CASSQETIGPTVAFF.

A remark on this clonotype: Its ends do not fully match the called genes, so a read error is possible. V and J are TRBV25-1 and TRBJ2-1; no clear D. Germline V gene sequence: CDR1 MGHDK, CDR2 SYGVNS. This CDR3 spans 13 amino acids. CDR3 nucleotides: TGTGTCAGCAGTGAATATATTCTGGGAGAGCAGTTCTTC. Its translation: CVSSEYILGEQFF.

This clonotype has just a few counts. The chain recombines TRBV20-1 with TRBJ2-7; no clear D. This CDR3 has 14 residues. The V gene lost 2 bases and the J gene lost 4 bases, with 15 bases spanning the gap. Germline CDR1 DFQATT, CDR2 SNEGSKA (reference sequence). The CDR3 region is CSARSPSPSYEQYF. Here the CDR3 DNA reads TGCAGTGCTAGAAGCCCCTCCCCAAGTTACGAGCAGTACTTC.

The CDR3 sequence is CASTPTSGSYEQYF. CDR3 sequence (DNA): TGTGCCAGCACTCCGACTAGCGGATCTTACGAGCAGTACTTC. The chain carries TRBV7-2 and TRBJ2-7; 9 bases align to TRBD2. The CDR3 runs 14 residues. The V segment lost 7 bases and the J segment 4 bases; nucleotides outside the gene matches: 8. From germline, CDR1 is SGHTA and CDR2 FQGNSA.

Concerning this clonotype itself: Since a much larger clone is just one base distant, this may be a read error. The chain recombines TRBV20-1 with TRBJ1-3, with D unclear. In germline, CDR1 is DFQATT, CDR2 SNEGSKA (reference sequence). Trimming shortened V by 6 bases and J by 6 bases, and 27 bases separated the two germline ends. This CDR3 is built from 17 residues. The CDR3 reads CSANIPWQAARENTIYF. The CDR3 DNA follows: TGCAGTGCCAATATCCCTTGGCAGGCCGCAAGGGAAAACACCATATATTTT.

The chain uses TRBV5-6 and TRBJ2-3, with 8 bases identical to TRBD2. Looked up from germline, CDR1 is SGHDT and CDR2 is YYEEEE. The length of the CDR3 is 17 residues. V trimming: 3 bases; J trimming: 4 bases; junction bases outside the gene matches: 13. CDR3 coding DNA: TGTGCCAGCAGCTGCTATGGTAGCGGGGCCTCCCCAGATACGCAGTATTTT. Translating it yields CASSCYGSGASPDTQYF.

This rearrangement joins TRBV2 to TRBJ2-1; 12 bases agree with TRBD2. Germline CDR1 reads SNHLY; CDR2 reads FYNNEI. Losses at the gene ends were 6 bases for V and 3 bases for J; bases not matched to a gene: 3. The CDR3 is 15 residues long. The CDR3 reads CASSQTSGGYNEQFF. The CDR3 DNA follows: TGTGCCAGCAGCCAGACTAGCGGGGGCTACAATGAGCAGTTCTTC.

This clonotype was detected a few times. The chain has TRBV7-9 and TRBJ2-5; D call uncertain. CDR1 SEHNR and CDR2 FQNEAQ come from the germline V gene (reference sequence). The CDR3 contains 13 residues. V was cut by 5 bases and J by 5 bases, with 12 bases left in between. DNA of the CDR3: TGTGCCAGCAGCCGCGGCCTCTTGGAGACCCAGTACTTC. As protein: CASSRGLLETQYF.

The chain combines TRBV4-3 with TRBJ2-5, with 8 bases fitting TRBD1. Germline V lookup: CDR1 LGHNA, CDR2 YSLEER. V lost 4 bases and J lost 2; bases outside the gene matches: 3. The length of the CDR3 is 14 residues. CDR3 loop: CASSPYRGQETQYF. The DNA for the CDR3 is TGCGCCAGCAGCCCGTACAGGGGGCAAGAGACCCAGTACTTC.

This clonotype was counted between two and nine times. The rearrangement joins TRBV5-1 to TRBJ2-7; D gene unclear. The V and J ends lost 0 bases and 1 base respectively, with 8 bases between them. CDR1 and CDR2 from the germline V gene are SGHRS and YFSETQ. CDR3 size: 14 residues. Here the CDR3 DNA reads TGCGCCAGCAGCTTGGGACAAGAGTCCTACGAGCAGTACTTC. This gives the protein CASSLGQESYEQYF.

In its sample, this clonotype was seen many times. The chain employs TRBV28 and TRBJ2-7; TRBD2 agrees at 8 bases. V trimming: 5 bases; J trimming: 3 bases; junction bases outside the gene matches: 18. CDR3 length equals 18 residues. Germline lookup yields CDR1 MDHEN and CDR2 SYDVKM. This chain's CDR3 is CASSASPGLGAMGYEQYF. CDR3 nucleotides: TGTGCCAGCAGTGCATCCCCGGGACTAGGGGCGATGGGCTACGAGCAGTACTTC.

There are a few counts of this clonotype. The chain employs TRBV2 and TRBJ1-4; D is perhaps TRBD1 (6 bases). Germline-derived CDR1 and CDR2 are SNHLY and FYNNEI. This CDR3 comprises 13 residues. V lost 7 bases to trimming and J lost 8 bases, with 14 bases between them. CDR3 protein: CASIYRESEKLFF. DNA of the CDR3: TGTGCCAGCATTTACAGGGAGTCCGAAAAACTGTTTTTT.

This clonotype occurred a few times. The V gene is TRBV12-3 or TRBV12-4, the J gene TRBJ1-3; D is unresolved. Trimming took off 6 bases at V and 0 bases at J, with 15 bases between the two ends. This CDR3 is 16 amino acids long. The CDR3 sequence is CASSPDGLSSGNTIYF. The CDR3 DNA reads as TGTGCCAGCAGCCCTGACGGACTCAGCTCTGGAAACACCATATATTTT.

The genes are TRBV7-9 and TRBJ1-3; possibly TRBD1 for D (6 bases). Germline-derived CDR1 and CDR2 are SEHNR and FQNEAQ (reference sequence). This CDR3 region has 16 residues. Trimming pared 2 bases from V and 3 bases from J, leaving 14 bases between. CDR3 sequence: CASSLLQGPVGNTIYF. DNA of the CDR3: TGTGCCAGCAGCTTACTCCAGGGGCCAGTTGGAAACACCATATATTTT. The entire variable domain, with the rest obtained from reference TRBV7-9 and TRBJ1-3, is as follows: DTGVSQNPRHKITKRGQNVTFRCDPISEHNRLYWYRQTLGQGPEFLTYFQNEAQLEKSRLLSDRFSAERPKGSFSTLEIQRTEQGDSAMYLCASSLLQGPVGNTIYFGEGSWLTVV.